These 30 T cell receptor beta chains originate from one sample sequenced in a study of patients and donors after allogeneic stem cell transplantation. MiXCR, run by TCRdb on the RT-PCR reads, gives a single entry per CDR3 protein. The top ten hold less than 3.5% of the sample, which has 150,000 to 200,000 distinct CDR3 sequences, 30% seen once. Sample: blood, either unsorted or a sorted T cell fraction (not recorded which). Source of these receptors: a human donor who was either an allogeneic HSCT recipient or a stem cell or donor lymphocyte infusion donor (not recorded which). It is not recorded whose cells these are; they may come from a transplant donor.

This chain links TRBV12-3 or TRBV12-4 with TRBJ1-5; 7 nucleotides line up with TRBD1. Trimming cost V 3 bases and J 13 bases; bases outside gene matches: 3. CDR3 size: 11 residues. The CDR3 DNA reads as TGTGCCAGCAGTTTGGGACAGAGTCAGCATTTT. Translating it yields CASSLGQSQHF.

The V call is TRBV6-5, the J call TRBJ2-4; 8 nucleotides line up with TRBD2. Trimming at V came to 2 bases and at J to 5 bases, leaving 5 bases not matched to a gene. CDR3 length: 15 amino acids. Germline V gives CDR1 MNHEY, CDR2 SVGAGI. DNA of the CDR3: TGTGCCAGCAGTTACGGGGGACTAGAACAAAACATTCAGTACTTC. The encoded protein is CASSYGGLEQNIQYF.

The chain links TRBV7-6 to TRBJ2-7; TRBD2 might be the D (5 bases). CDR1 is SGHVS, CDR2 FNYEAQ, per germline. V gave up 1 base and J gave up 0 bases, with 19 bases separating them. This CDR3 contains 18 residues. CDR3 sequence reads: CASSLDPLVGRHSYEQYF. CDR3 DNA sequence: TGTGCCAGCAGCTTAGACCCACTAGTCGGGCGGCACTCCTACGAGCAGTACTTC.

V and J are TRBV4-3 and TRBJ2-3, with D tentatively TRBD2 (5 bases). Germline CDR1 reads LGHNA; CDR2 reads YSLEER. The CDR3 sequence is 17 residues long. The germline V and J ends were trimmed by 0 bases and 2 bases, with 15 bases remaining between them. CDR3 residues: CASSQDRTGSSTDTQYF. CDR3 in DNA: TGCGCCAGCAGCCAAGATAGGACGGGATCCTCCACAGATACGCAGTATTTT.

The sample holds a few counts of this clonotype. The chain is built from TRBV29-1 and TRBJ1-2; no clear D gene. V was shortened by 4 bases and J by 6 bases, with 6 bases between the two germline ends. Germline-derived CDR1 and CDR2 are SQVTM and ANQGSEA. The CDR3 covers 10 residues. CDR3 in amino acids: CSVAGDGYTF. Written as DNA, the CDR3 is TGCAGCGTTGCCGGTGATGGCTACACCTTC. Full variable domain (remainder filled in from reference TRBV29-1 and TRBJ1-2): SAVISQKPSRDICQRGTSLTIQCQVDSQVTMMFWYRQQPGQSLTLIATANQGSEATYESGFVIDKFPISRPNLTFSTLTVSNMSPEDSSIYLCSVAGDGYTFGSGTRLTVV.

The rearrangement uses TRBV5-1 and TRBJ2-1; 7 bases fit TRBD2. The germline V gene encodes CDR1 SGHRS and CDR2 YFSETQ. Unmatched junction bases numbered 19, after V lost 4 bases and J lost 0 bases. This CDR3 has 20 residues. The CDR3 protein is CASSLFPLEKGGSSYNEQFF. DNA of the CDR3: TGCGCCAGCAGCCTATTCCCCCTTGAAAAGGGCGGGAGCTCCTACAATGAGCAGTTCTTC.

The genes are TRBV5-6 and TRBJ1-1; D gene unclear. Trimming took off 0 bases at V and 3 bases at J, with 6 bases between the two ends. Germline CDR1 SGHDT, CDR2 YYEEEE. This CDR3 comprises 13 residues. The CDR3 loop reads CASSLVRYTEAFF. The CDR3 coding sequence is TGTGCCAGCAGCTTGGTCAGGTACACTGAAGCTTTCTTT.

V usage is TRBV24-1 and J usage is TRBJ2-2; D is undetermined. The CDR3 spans 13 residues. Trimming took off 3 bases at V and 10 bases at J, with 11 bases between the two ends. Germline-derived CDR1 and CDR2 are KGHDR and SFDVKD. The CDR3 region has the DNA TGTGCCACCAGTGATGGAGCGCGAGCGGAGCTGTTTTTT. Protein product: CATSDGARAELFF.

This clonotype was counted between two and nine times. Mismatch with germline at one junction end may stem from a read error. V usage is TRBV29-1 and J usage is TRBJ2-7; TRBD1 matches 12 bases. The germline CDR1 and CDR2 sequences are SQVTM and ANQGSEA. CDR3 length: 11 residues. This chain's CDR3 is CSVVSGQGANF. The CDR3 region has the DNA TGCAGCGTTGTTTCGGGACAGGGGGCGAACTTC.

The table lists this clonotype with a few counts. This chain joins TRBV12-3 or TRBV12-4 and TRBJ1-4, with TRBD1 matching 11 bases. V gave up 3 bases and J gave up 6 bases; unmatched junction bases: 9. This CDR3 is built from 17 residues. CDR3 amino acids: CASSFMGTGGPDEKLFF. As DNA, the CDR3 is TGTGCCAGCAGTTTTATGGGGACAGGGGGTCCTGATGAAAAACTGTTTTTT.

This chain joins TRBV9 and TRBJ2-3; D is perhaps TRBD2 (6 bases). The CDR3 runs to 17 residues. Germline CDR1 and CDR2: SGDLS and YYNGEE. V was trimmed by 0 bases and J by 2 bases, leaving 16 bases between them. The CDR3 region is CASSVASRGRYTDTQYF. Written as DNA, the CDR3 is TGTGCCAGCAGCGTAGCCTCCCGGGGGAGATACACAGATACGCAGTATTTT. The full variable domain, with the rest looked up from reference TRBV9 and TRBJ2-3, is DSGVTQTPKHLITATGQRVTLRCSPRSGDLSVYWYQQSLDQGLQFLIQYYNGEERAKGNILERFSAQQFPDLHSELNLSSLELGDSALYFCASSVASRGRYTDTQYFGPGTRLTVL.

This clonotype was seen more than once but under ten times. The DNA for the CDR3 is TGTGCCAGCAGCGCTAAAGACCGTCAGGGTATTTATGGCTACACCTTC. Amino acid sequence: CASSAKDRQGIYGYTF. The rearrangement joins TRBV2 to TRBJ1-2; a weak D match, TRBD1 (5 bases). There are 16 residues in the CDR3. Germline CDR1 SNHLY, CDR2 FYNNEI. V was pared by 6 bases and J by 5 bases, with 22 bases between.

This clonotype was counted many times. The rearrangement uses TRBV10-3 and TRBJ1-3; D may be TRBD1 (5 bases). Deletions cut 2 bases from V and 0 bases from J, with 11 bases between. The CDR3 contains 16 residues. From germline, CDR1 is ENHRY and CDR2 SYGVKD. Here the CDR3 reads CAISEDRDSSGNTIYF. As DNA, the CDR3 is TGTGCCATCAGTGAGGATAGAGACAGCTCTGGAAACACCATATATTTT.

This clonotype was detected a few times. The V gene is TRBV7-6, the J gene TRBJ1-2, with D possibly being TRBD1 (5 bases). Per germline, CDR1 SGHVS and CDR2 FNYEAQ. The CDR3 runs to 13 residues. V gave up 5 bases and J gave up 8 bases, with 15 bases separating them. The CDR3 DNA is TGTGCCAGCAGCCCCCTTGGGGACCTGGGCTACACCTTC. It codes for CASSPLGDLGYTF. Full variable domain (rest looked up from reference TRBV7-6 and TRBJ1-2): GAGVSQSPRYKVTKRGQDVALRCDPISGHVSLYWYRQALGQGPEFLTYFNYEAQQDKSGLPNDRFSAERPEGSISTLTIQRTEQRDSAMYRCASSPLGDLGYTFGSGTRLTVV.

The V gene is TRBV20-1, the J gene TRBJ2-1, with 8 bases that match TRBD2. The CDR3 loop spans 14 amino acids. CDR1 and CDR2 from the germline V gene are DFQATT and SNEGSKA (reference sequence). J was trimmed by 7 bases and V by 5 bases; bases with no gene match: 10. The CDR3 region is CSAGSGIQANEQFF. The CDR3 DNA follows: TGCAGTGCTGGTAGCGGGATTCAGGCTAATGAGCAGTTCTTC.

The rearrangement links TRBV5-6 to TRBJ2-2, with D uncertain. The CDR3 is 13 residues long. Germline V gene lookup returns CDR1 SGHDT and CDR2 YYEEEE. Trimming left V 3 bases short and J 3 bases short, with 6 bases between. The CDR3 bases are TGTGCCAGCAGCTACGACTACACCGGGGAGCTGTTTTTT. This encodes CASSYDYTGELFF.

This chain links TRBV29-1 with TRBJ2-7, with unresolved D. The CDR3 consists of 11 residues. CDR1 and CDR2 (germline): SQVTM, ANQGSEA. V was cut by 4 bases and J by 3 bases, with 7 bases left in between. Written as DNA, the CDR3 is TGCAGCGTTGTCTGGTTCTACGAGCAGTACTTC. As protein: CSVVWFYEQYF.

This clonotype has ten or more counts. The chain uses TRBV12-3 or TRBV12-4 and TRBJ1-1, with a tentative D call TRBD1 (6 bases). V was pared by 6 bases and J by 1 base, with 12 bases between. The CDR3 has 14 residues. The CDR3 DNA follows: TGTGCCAGCAGCCTTATGGGGGCGAACACTGAAGCTTTCTTT. It specifies CASSLMGANTEAFF.

This clonotype was recorded a few times. This chain's CDR3 is CASSLRLGQPQHF. The DNA of the CDR3 is TGTGCCAGCAGTTTAAGACTGGGTCAGCCCCAGCATTTT. The chain uses TRBV27 and TRBJ1-5; D is unresolved. Per germline, CDR1 MNHEY and CDR2 SMNVEV (reference sequence). V was clipped by 2 bases and J by 6 bases, with 8 bases between them. The CDR3 extends over 13 amino acids.

The chain carries TRBV12-3 or TRBV12-4 and TRBJ2-2; the match to TRBD2 covers 7 bases. This CDR3 is 13 amino acids long. V was pared by 3 bases and J by 7 bases, with 2 bases of the junction left unmatched. The CDR3 reads CASSFPGGGELFF. The CDR3, as DNA: TGTGCCAGCAGTTTCCCGGGAGGCGGGGAGCTGTTTTTT.

This clonotype was seen many times. The rearrangement uses TRBV20-1 and TRBJ1-1; D gene unclear. V lost 2 bases and J 1 base, leaving 5 bases between the germline ends. CDR1 is DFQATT and CDR2 is SNEGSKA in the germline V gene (reference sequence). The CDR3 totals 12 residues. The CDR3 is CSARTRNTEAFF. The CDR3 DNA follows: TGCAGTGCTAGAACGAGGAACACTGAAGCTTTCTTT.

V and J are TRBV9 and TRBJ1-2, with 8 bases lining up with TRBD1. Trimming removed 4 bases from V and 4 bases from J; junction bases left unmatched: 12. The CDR3 covers 16 residues. CDR1 and CDR2 from the germline V gene are SGDLS and YYNGEE. CDR3 sequence reads: CASSPRGQDPFYGYTF. The CDR3 coding sequence is TGTGCCAGCAGCCCACGGGGACAGGATCCATTCTATGGCTACACCTTC. Full variable domain (missing parts from reference TRBV9 and TRBJ1-2): DSGVTQTPKHLITATGQRVTLRCSPRSGDLSVYWYQQSLDQGLQFLIQYYNGEERAKGNILERFSAQQFPDLHSELNLSSLELGDSALYFCASSPRGQDPFYGYTFGSGTRLTVV.

The table lists this clonotype with many counts. J is TRBJ1-3 and V is TRBV29-1; possibly TRBD1 for D (5 bases). Germline V lookup: CDR1 SQVTM, CDR2 ANQGSEA. The CDR3 consists of 15 residues. V was shortened by 4 bases and J by 4 bases, with 17 bases between the two germline ends. For the CDR3, the DNA is TGCAGCGTTGCCACCGGGACCGGGATCGGAAACACCATATATTTT. This gives the protein CSVATGTGIGNTIYF.

This clonotype has only a few counts. The gene calls are TRBV5-6 and TRBJ1-2; D is uncertain. The V gene's germline CDR1 is SGHDT and CDR2 YYEEEE. The CDR3 runs to 15 residues. The V and J ends lost 0 bases and 8 bases respectively, with 17 bases between them. As DNA, the CDR3 is TGTGCCAGCAGCTTGGCCGAGTCGTTCATTCAGGGCTACACCTTC. It translates to CASSLAESFIQGYTF.

This clonotype has more than one count but fewer than ten. The chain joins TRBV27 to TRBJ1-5; no definite D call. The germline V gene has CDR1 MNHEY and CDR2 SMNVEV (reference sequence). V was pared by 3 bases and J by 4 bases, with 7 bases between. This CDR3 is 13 amino acids long. The CDR3 is CASSFGRNQPQHF. The CDR3 DNA sequence: TGTGCCAGCAGTTTTGGGCGGAATCAGCCCCAGCATTTT.

This clonotype occurred a few times. The chain combines TRBV4-3 with TRBJ1-2, with 7 bases fitting TRBD1. From germline, CDR1 is LGHNA and CDR2 YSLEER. Trimming at V came to 3 bases and at J to 6 bases, leaving 10 bases not matched to a gene. This CDR3 is 15 amino acids long. The chain's CDR3 is CASSHNTGEGNGYTF. The CDR3 region has the DNA TGCGCCAGCAGCCACAACACAGGGGAAGGCAATGGCTACACCTTC.

This clonotype was counted only a few times. The chain is built from TRBV10-3 and TRBJ2-5, with 10 bases identical to TRBD2. Looked up from germline, CDR1 is ENHRY and CDR2 is SYGVKD. The V and J ends lost 6 bases and 4 bases, in that order; junction bases with no gene match: 14. This CDR3 has 17 residues. CDR3 in amino acids: CAISRTPSGSWPETQYF. The CDR3 DNA reads as TGTGCCATCAGCCGAACGCCTAGCGGGAGTTGGCCAGAGACCCAGTACTTC.

This clonotype was detected a few times. The genes are TRBV20-1 and TRBJ1-2; D gene ambiguous. The CDR3 totals 14 residues. V shed 5 bases and J shed 4 bases, with 17 bases lying between them. Germline CDR1 is DFQATT and CDR2 is SNEGSKA (reference sequence). In DNA form, the CDR3 reads TGCAGTGCTGGAAGGTTGACCGCGACCTATGGCTACACCTTC. Translated: CSAGRLTATYGYTF.

This clonotype was picked up a small number of times. The V gene is TRBV5-6, the J gene TRBJ1-2, with TRBD1 identical over 7 bases. CDR1 is SGHDT and CDR2 is YYEEEE in the germline V gene. With V trimmed by 4 bases and J by 6 bases, 9 bases remained unmatched. This CDR3 spans 14 amino acids. As DNA, the CDR3 is TGTGCCAGCAGCGGCCCGACAGGGTCGGATGGCTACACCTTC. Amino acids: CASSGPTGSDGYTF.

This clonotype occurred a few times. The genes are TRBV12-3 or TRBV12-4 and TRBJ1-3; D is unclear. The CDR3 totals 15 residues. V lost 6 bases and J 0 bases, leaving 12 bases between the germline ends. The CDR3 protein is CASRPQVSSGNTIYF. In DNA form, the CDR3 reads TGTGCCAGCAGACCCCAGGTCAGCTCTGGAAACACCATATATTTT.